This T cell receptor beta chain was sequenced during a study of cytomegalovirus exposure and HLA in healthy donors. The study's findings and limits: The listing of fewer than 200 TCR beta chains classed them as cytomegalovirus-associated. In a later analysis, at a false discovery rate of 0.05, under 20,000 TCR beta sequences were associated with HLA alleles. Sequencing likely caused a cluster of highly shared sequence variants.

The donors, nominally healthy at sampling, likely had unrecorded immune exposures. Germline V CDR1 and CDR2: WNHNN, SYGVQD (reference sequence). V dropped 5 bases and J dropped 4 bases, with 15 bases sitting between them. This CDR3 comprises 15 residues. Vbeta (60) and Jbeta (13) primers were used in the PCR. Produced via immunoSEQ multiplex PCR; TCRdb's table is partial and in-frame only. The sample records 140,000 to 150,000 clones, roughly 70% being singletons. Points on this clone: Its cognate antigen is unknown.

This chain joins TRBV10-1 and TRBJ2-1; weak D call: TRBD1 (5 bases). This receptor was taken from a man in his 60s in good health and CMV-seronegative. Sequencing was done on a sample of PBMCs. CDR3 sequence reads: CASSHQRTLYNEQFF. The CDR3 DNA is TGCGCCAGCAGTCACCAACGGACACTTTACAATGAGCAGTTCTTC.